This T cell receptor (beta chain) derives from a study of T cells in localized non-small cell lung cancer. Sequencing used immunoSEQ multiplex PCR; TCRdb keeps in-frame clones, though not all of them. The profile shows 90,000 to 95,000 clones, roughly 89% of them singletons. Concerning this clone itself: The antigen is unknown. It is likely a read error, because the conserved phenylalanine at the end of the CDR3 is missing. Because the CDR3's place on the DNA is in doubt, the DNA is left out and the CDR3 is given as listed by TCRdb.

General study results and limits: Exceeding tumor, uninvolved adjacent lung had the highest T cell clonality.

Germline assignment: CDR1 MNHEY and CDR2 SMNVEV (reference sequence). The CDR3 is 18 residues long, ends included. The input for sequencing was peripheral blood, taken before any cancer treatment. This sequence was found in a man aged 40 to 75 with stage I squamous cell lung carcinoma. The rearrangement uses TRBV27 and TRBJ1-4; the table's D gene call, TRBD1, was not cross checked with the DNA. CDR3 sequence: CASSPHDSPTPEATNDTP.